This T cell receptor (beta chain) was captured in a study of cytomegalovirus exposure and HLA in healthy donors. Study conclusions and caveats: The listing of roughly 160 TCR beta chains classed them as cytomegalovirus-associated.

As regards this clone: Antigen specificity is unknown. This CDR3 is also generated by other DNA sequences in the sample.

The CDR3 runs 14 residues. CDR1 SQVTM and CDR2 ANQGSEA come from the germline V gene. V lost 1 base to trimming and J lost 2 bases; unmatched junction nucleotides: 4. In the PCR, 60 Vbeta and 13 Jbeta primers were used. Only in-frame clones appear in the TCRdb table, and some are missing; sequencing was by immunoSEQ multiplex PCR. The sample yields 100,000 to 120,000 clones, about three quarters seen once. The chain recombines TRBV29-1 with TRBJ1-2; 7 nucleotides match TRBD1. The sample consisted of PBMCs. This TCR came from a woman under 40 in good health and CMV-seronegative. In nucleotides, the CDR3 is TGCAGCGTTGAAGGGAGGGGGCGCAACTATGGCTACACCTTC. Protein sequence: CSVEGRGRNYGYTF.